What follows are 10 T cell receptor beta chains derived from one specimen sequenced in a study of Ad26.COV2.S vaccination and SARS-CoV-2 variants. Produced via immunoSEQ multiplex PCR; TCRdb's table is partial and in-frame only. The sample consists of hundreds of thousands of clones, around nine tenths of them appearing once. The treatment: some 20 received Ad26.COV2.S at low or high dose, single or two shots; a few received placebo; per-sample allocation not given. Material that was analyzed had been drawn on day 63 after the first vaccine or placebo injection. Material: peripheral blood, obtained in a trial of Ad26.COV2.S vaccine versus placebo. The receptors come from a person between 18 and 65 years old who received the Ad26.COV2.S COVID-19 vaccine or a placebo.

The chain employs TRBV5-6 and TRBJ1-1; D gene unclear. The length of the CDR3 is 18 residues. Trimming took 4 bases from V and 1 from J, leaving 23 bases between them. CDR1 is SGHDT, CDR2 YYEEEE, per germline. The CDR3 DNA sequence: TGTGCCAGCAGCGAAGAAGAATCTAGGGTGAATCGGAACACTGAAGCTTTCTTT. Translation gives CASSEEESRVNRNTEAFF.

The chain joins TRBV27 to TRBJ2-5; 8 bases match TRBD1. Germline values: CDR1 MNHEY, CDR2 SMNVEV (reference sequence). This CDR3 has 15 amino acids. Trimming cost V 5 bases and J 0 bases; bases outside gene matches: 5. The CDR3 loop is CASSQWTGNQETQYF. The DNA of the CDR3 is TGTGCCAGCAGTCAATGGACAGGGAACCAAGAGACCCAGTACTTC.

The V call is TRBV12-3 or TRBV12-4, the J call TRBJ2-1; D is unclear. The V and J ends lost 3 bases and 3 bases respectively, with 6 bases between them. CDR3 length equals 13 residues. CDR3 amino acids: CASSFNLYNEQFF. Here the CDR3 DNA reads TGTGCCAGCAGTTTTAATCTCTACAATGAGCAGTTCTTC.

CDR3 sequence reads: CASSLVPIGNSPLHF. The CDR3 DNA reads as TGCGCCAGCAGCTTGGTCCCAATCGGGAATTCACCCCTCCACTTT. This chain connects TRBV5-1 to TRBJ1-6; D gene uncertain. This CDR3 is built from 15 residues. Trimming removed 0 bases at V and 7 bases at J, with 11 bases between. Germline loops: CDR1 SGHRS, CDR2 YFSETQ. The variable domain in full, completed from reference TRBV5-1 and TRBJ1-6, reads KAGVTQTPRYLIKTRGQQVTLSCSPISGHRSVSWYQQTPGQGLQFLFEYFSETQRNKGNFPGRFSGRQFSNSRSEMNVSTLELGDSALYLCASSLVPIGNSPLHFGNGTRLTVT.

This chain joins TRBV18 and TRBJ1-1; D uncertain. CDR1 is KGHSH, CDR2 LQKENI, per germline. The CDR3 runs 15 residues. V was cut by 6 bases and J by 1 base, with 15 bases left in between. In nucleotides, the CDR3 is TGTGCCAGCTCCGACTTTAATCTGAGGAACACTGAAGCTTTCTTT. This sequence encodes CASSDFNLRNTEAFF.

V gene TRBV5-6 combines with J gene TRBJ2-5; D is ambiguous. Between the trimmed V and J ends, which lost 0 bases and 5 bases, there was a span of 8 bases. Germline V gene sequence: CDR1 SGHDT, CDR2 YYEEEE. The CDR3 covers 13 residues. This CDR3 is CASSLGPTETQYF. CDR3 bases: TGTGCCAGCAGCTTGGGACCAACCGAGACCCAGTACTTC.

V is TRBV19 and J is TRBJ1-6; D may be TRBD1 (6 bases). Germline loops: CDR1 LNHDA, CDR2 SQIVND (reference sequence). Trimming cost V 7 bases and J 3 bases, with 19 bases left between them. The CDR3 sequence is 17 residues long. CDR3 bases: TGTGCCAGTAACTCCCCAGCGGGGGCAGACTATAATTCACCCCTCCACTTT. Residues: CASNSPAGADYNSPLHF.

The chain has TRBV4-3 and TRBJ2-7; 9 bases fit TRBD2. CDR1 is LGHNA and CDR2 is YSLEER in the germline V gene. The V gene end was trimmed by 4 bases and the J gene end by 6 bases; junction bases not matched to a gene: 4. There are 13 residues in the CDR3. The CDR3 here is CASSPREGIEQYF. The CDR3 DNA sequence: TGCGCCAGCAGCCCGCGGGAGGGCATCGAGCAGTACTTC.

On this clone: Different DNA sequences within this sample yield the same CDR3. This chain connects TRBV3-1 (or the pseudogene TRBV3-2) to TRBJ2-7, with D hard to call. The CDR3 runs 11 residues. V lost 1 base to trimming and J lost 7 bases, with 5 bases between them. CDR1 and CDR2 (germline): LGHDT, YNNKEL (reference sequence). DNA for the CDR3: TGTGCCAGCAGCCAAGTCGATGAGCAGTACTTC. This sequence encodes CASSQVDEQYF.

The V gene is TRBV6-5, the J gene TRBJ1-1; D uncertain. The V end was cut by 9 bases, the J end by 7 bases, with 18 bases between. The CDR3 consists of 13 residues. The V gene's germline CDR1 is MNHEY and CDR2 SVGAGI. CDR3 sequence: CASATLGGVEAFF. CDR3 nucleotides: TGTGCCAGTGCAACGTTGGGAGGCGTTGAAGCTTTCTTT.